This record looks at one TCR beta chain sequence and its context. Its specificity is not known. A read error may account for a junction end that differs from germline. Scientists recovered RNA and DNA together from around 20-30 mg of unsorted bulk tissue. Resecting the tumor surgically was how the patients' primary liver carcinoma was treated. This CDR3 region has 12 residues. Germline V gene lookup returns CDR1 SGHNT and CDR2 YENEEA. Researchers generated TCR beta cDNA from about 530 ng of total RNA, relying on a constant-region primer. Library construction for TCR beta comprised three nested multiplex PCR rounds performed with slightly modified ARM-PCR. For approximately 9 cycles apiece, the opening two PCR rounds ran with TRBV1-TRBV30 forward primers and a C-beta reverse primer. Each CDR3 protein is one row after TCRdb ran MiXCR on the multiplex PCR reads. This table has roughly 80,000 distinct CDR3 sequences, roughly 72% appearing once.

The data were obtained in a study of tumor-infiltrating lymphocytes in primary liver carcinoma. Background on the study: Spanning 30 to 69 years of age, the patients were men and women. Samples yielded about 3.5 to 7.5 million productive TCRbeta reads, similar across tissue types.

Notes on the study in general: A significantly higher top-250-clone fraction was found in tumors than in blood (p = 0.039).

This sequence originates from a man in his forties with primary liver carcinoma and hepatitis B virus infection. This rearrangement joins TRBV11-3 to TRBJ2-2; D may be TRBD2 (5 bases). Sequencing was carried out using tumor-adjacent normal liver tissue. This CDR3 is CASSLIHGELYF. Here the CDR3 DNA reads TGTGCCAGCAGCTTAATTCACGGGGAGCTGTATTTC. Looking up the rest from reference TRBV11-3 and TRBJ2-2 gives the full variable domain: EAGVVQSPRYKIIEKKQPVAFWCNPISGHNTLYWYLQNLGQGPELLIRYENEEAVDDSQLPKDRFSAERLKGVDSTLKIQPAELGDSAVYLCASSLIHGELYFGEGSRLTVL.